A selection of T cell receptor beta chains follows, all from one sample in a study of T cell responses to AZD1222 COVID-19 vaccine. This table comes from immunoSEQ multiplex PCR, and its TCRdb copy is limited to in-frame clones, with some not included. Counted here are about 160,000 clones, less than 95% occurring once; the ten biggest clones make up about 1.3%. The source material was peripheral blood, sampled on day 0 of AZD1222 vaccination. The receptors were sampled from an adult in good health. CDR3s include the opening cysteine and the closing phenylalanine or tryptophan. D genes are given only for firm matches. Some rows mark clone size as missing; the rest say once, few, many or name a class of expanded clone.

TGTGCCAGCAGCCCGGACGGCAATCAGCCCCAGCATTTT	CASSPDGNQPQHF	NA	TRBV6-4	NA	TRBJ1-5
TGTGCCAGTAGTATACGGGCCGGACCGGTCAACGAGCCCCAGCATTTT	CASSIRAGPVNEPQHF	NA	TRBV19	NA	TRBJ1-5
TGTGGCAGCAGCCCTCAACGGAGTGAGCAGTTCTTC	CGSSPQRSEQFF	once	TRBV11-2	NA	TRBJ2-1
TGTGCCAGCAGCTTCCCAGCGGGGGGCCGGGGCAATGAGCAGTTCTTC	CASSFPAGGRGNEQFF	once	TRBV7-6	TRBD2	TRBJ2-1
TGTGCCAGCAGCCAATCCGACAGGACTGAAGCTTTCTTT	CASSQSDRTEAFF	NA	TRBV3-1/TRBV3-2	NA	TRBJ1-1
TGTGCCAGCAGACCGGGACAATACCAAGAGACCCAGTACTTC	CASRPGQYQETQYF	NA	TRBV2	NA	TRBJ2-5
TGTGCCAGCAGCTTAGCTGGGTCAGGGGGACTGTTTTTT	CASSLAGSGGLFF	NA	TRBV7-9	TRBD1	TRBJ1-4
TGTGCCAGCAGTTTAGAAGCACAACCAACTAATGAAAAACTGTTTTTT	CASSLEAQPTNEKLFF	NA	TRBV27	NA	TRBJ1-4
TGTGCCAGCAGCTTAGGAGCGGGGGGGCATGAGCAGTTCTTC	CASSLGAGGHEQFF	once	TRBV11-3	TRBD2	TRBJ2-1
TGTGCCAGCAGCCCCCAGGGCGGGGAGCTGTTTTTT	CASSPQGGELFF	NA	TRBV12-3/TRBV12-4	NA	TRBJ2-2
TGCGCCAGCAGCTTTGGCCAAAACATTCAGTACTTC	CASSFGQNIQYF	NA	TRBV5-1	NA	TRBJ2-4
TGCGCCAGCAGCTTTCAGGGGACTCAAGAGACCCAGTACTTC	CASSFQGTQETQYF	NA	TRBV5-1	NA	TRBJ2-5
TGTGCCAGCTCAGCTTACAGCGAATCTAACTATGGCTACACCTTC	CASSAYSESNYGYTF	NA	TRBV18	NA	TRBJ1-2
TGCAGCGTGACTAGTGGCTACACCTTC	CSVTSGYTF	NA	TRBV29-1	NA	TRBJ1-2
TGTGCCAGCAGCTTGGAGGGGTATGGCTACACCTTC	CASSLEGYGYTF	NA	TRBV5-4	NA	TRBJ1-2
TGTGCCAGCAGCGGGAGTTCTGCTGGCTACACCTTC	CASSGSSAGYTF	NA	TRBV5-5	NA	TRBJ1-2
TGTGCCAGCAGCTCCGGAAGCACAGATACGCAGTATTTT	CASSSGSTDTQYF	NA	TRBV7-2	NA	TRBJ2-3
TGTGCCAGCAGCCAAGGCCAGCCCCAGCATTTT	CASSQGQPQHF	once	TRBV6-2/TRBV6-3	NA	TRBJ1-5
TGCAGTGCTAGTATCGGGACATCAACTAATGAAAAACTGTTTTTT	CSASIGTSTNEKLFF	NA	TRBV20-1	NA	TRBJ1-4
TGTGCCAGCAGGACTAACAGGGGGAACTATGGCTACACCTTC	CASRTNRGNYGYTF	few	TRBV6-5	TRBD1	TRBJ1-2
TGTGCCAGCAGCTTATCCGATTCAGGTTATAACTATGGCTACACCTTC	CASSLSDSGYNYGYTF	NA	TRBV7-6	NA	TRBJ1-2
TGTGCCAGCAGTGACTCGGCAGGGAATGGCTACACCTTC	CASSDSAGNGYTF	once	TRBV6-4	NA	TRBJ1-2
TGTGCCACCAGCGTGAGATTGTCGGAGCCCCAGCATTTT	CATSVRLSEPQHF	once	TRBV15	NA	TRBJ1-5
TGTGCCAGCAGCTTGGATTTAGCTAACTATGGCTACACCTTC	CASSLDLANYGYTF	once	TRBV5-6	NA	TRBJ1-2
TGTGCCAGTAGTATCTTTAACACTGAAGCTTTCTTT	CASSIFNTEAFF	NA	TRBV19	NA	TRBJ1-1
TGTGCCAGCAGCGCGGGGACAGGGGTTAATCAGCCCCAGCATTTT	CASSAGTGVNQPQHF	NA	TRBV5-6	TRBD1	TRBJ1-5
TGTGCCAGCAGCGCCAAGAGCGGGGCGTGCACCGGGGAGCTGTTTTTT	CASSAKSGACTGELFF	NA	TRBV21-1	NA	TRBJ2-2
TGTGCCAGTTTGAGGAGGGGGGACACCGGGGAGCTGTTTTTT	CASLRRGDTGELFF	NA	TRBV19	NA	TRBJ2-2
TGTGCCAGCAGCCCTCACCTAGGGCCCGCGGCCAACGTCCTGACTTTC	CASSPHLGPAANVLTF	NA	TRBV7-3	NA	TRBJ2-6
TGTGCCAGCCAATATGGGGACAGTAACTATGGCTACACCTTC	CASQYGDSNYGYTF	NA	TRBV6-5	TRBD1	TRBJ1-2
TGCGCCAGCAGCCAATCCTTGACAGGATTCTATGGCTACACCTTC	CASSQSLTGFYGYTF	NA	TRBV4-1	NA	TRBJ1-2
TGTGCCAGCAGCCGTACCGGGGAGACCCAGTACTTC	CASSRTGETQYF	NA	TRBV6-2/TRBV6-3	NA	TRBJ2-5
TGTGCCAGCAGTTTTTCCGTCCTTTTAGGTGAAAAACTGTTTTTT	CASSFSVLLGEKLFF	NA	TRBV6-5	NA	TRBJ1-4
TGTGCCAGCAGCCCTACAGGGACTGGAAACACCATATATTTT	CASSPTGTGNTIYF	NA	TRBV7-9	NA	TRBJ1-3
TGCAGCGTTGAAGATGCCTCCCCGGGGGACGGAACTAATGAAAAACTGTTTTTT	CSVEDASPGDGTNEKLFF	NA	TRBV29-1	NA	TRBJ1-4
TGTGCCAGCAGTTACGGTGGCAAAACCTATGGCTACACCTTC	CASSYGGKTYGYTF	NA	TRBV6-5	NA	TRBJ1-2
TGCGCCAGCAGCCATACTAGCGGGGTTAATGAGCAGTTCTTC	CASSHTSGVNEQFF	NA	TRBV10-2	TRBD2	TRBJ2-1
TGTGCCAGCAGTGACACTAGCGGGAGTCCCAATGAGCAGTTCTTC	CASSDTSGSPNEQFF	NA	TRBV2	TRBD2	TRBJ2-1
TGTGCCAGCAGTGAGTTTTCGGCGGATATTAATTCACCCCTCCACTTT	CASSEFSADINSPLHF	NA	TRBV2	NA	TRBJ1-6
TGTGCCACCTGTAGCGACCCGGATTATCAGCCCCAGCATTTT	CATCSDPDYQPQHF	NA	TRBV6-5	NA	TRBJ1-5
TGTGCCAGCAGTTTCCCGTGGGGGCAGACTGAAGCTTTCTTT	CASSFPWGQTEAFF	NA	TRBV27	NA	TRBJ1-1